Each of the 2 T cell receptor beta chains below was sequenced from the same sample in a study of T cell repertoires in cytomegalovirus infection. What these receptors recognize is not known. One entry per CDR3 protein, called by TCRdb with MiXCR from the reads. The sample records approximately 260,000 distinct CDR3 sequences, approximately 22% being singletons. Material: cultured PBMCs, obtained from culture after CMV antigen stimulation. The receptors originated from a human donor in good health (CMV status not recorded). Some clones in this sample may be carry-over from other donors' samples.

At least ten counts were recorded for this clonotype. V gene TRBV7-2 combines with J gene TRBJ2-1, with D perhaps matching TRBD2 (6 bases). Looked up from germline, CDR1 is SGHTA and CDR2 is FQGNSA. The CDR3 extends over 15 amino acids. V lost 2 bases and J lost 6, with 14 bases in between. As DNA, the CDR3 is TGTGCCAGCAGCTTATGGCAGGGAGGTGGCAATGAGCAGTTCTTC. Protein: CASSLWQGGGNEQFF.

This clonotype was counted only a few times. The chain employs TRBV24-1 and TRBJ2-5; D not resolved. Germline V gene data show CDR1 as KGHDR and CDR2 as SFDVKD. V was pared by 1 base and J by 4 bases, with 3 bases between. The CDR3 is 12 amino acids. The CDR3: CATSDFGETQYF. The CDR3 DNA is TGTGCCACCAGTGATTTTGGAGAGACCCAGTACTTC.